The T cell receptor beta chain under discussion was sequenced for a study of T-cell reconstitution after alpha-beta-depleted transplantation in children. Study-wide results and caveats: Several hundred rapidly expanded clones from non-depleted graft cells reportedly supplied alpha-beta T cells about two months post-transplant. After transplant, high TCRbeta diversity at day 60 in some patients arose from surviving recipient T cells and thymic progenitors. Fresh T-cell production supplied most of the T-cell counts and diversity seen one year after transplant.

As regards this clonotype: Antigen specificity is unknown.

This CDR3 is built from 14 residues. With 2 bases removed from V and 7 bases from J, the gap between germline ends came to 12 bases. Germline loops: CDR1 SNHLY, CDR2 FYNNEI. For TCRbeta, the library was prepared with unique molecular identifiers. MiXCR was run by TCRdb on the PCR reads, yielding one entry per CDR3 protein. The table shows 90,000 to 130,000 distinct CDR3 sequences, with 10% occurring only once. The sequence was obtained from a boy younger than 10 with acute lymphoblastic leukemia, due to receive a stem cell transplant. Sequencing was performed on PBMCs, taken before TCRalphabeta/CD19-depleted stem cell transplant. This rearrangement joins TRBV2 to TRBJ2-1; D may be TRBD2 (6 bases). CDR3 protein: CASSETLAGNEQFF. The CDR3 nucleotides read TGTGCCAGCAGTGAAACACTAGCCGGGAATGAGCAGTTCTTC.